What follows are 9 T cell receptor beta chains derived from one specimen sequenced in a study of T cell repertoires in cytomegalovirus infection. No cognate antigen is known for these TCRs. In TCRdb, the reads were re-called with MiXCR into one record per CDR3 protein. The sample comprises hundreds of thousands of distinct CDR3 sequences, under 40% of which are singletons, and roughly 13% rests with the top ten. This material consisted of cultured CD8+ T cells from PBMCs, taken from culture after CMV antigen stimulation. These TCRs come from a human donor in good health (CMV status not recorded). Some clones in this sample may be carry-over from other donors' samples.

This clonotype was detected only a few times. The rearrangement links TRBV27 to TRBJ1-2, with 8 nucleotides matching TRBD1. CDR3 size: 15 residues. V was pared by 6 bases and J by 4 bases, with 10 bases of the junction left unmatched. Germline V gene lookup returns CDR1 MNHEY and CDR2 SMNVEV (reference sequence). The CDR3 nucleotides are TGTGCCAGCAGGGTAGAGACAGGGGTTAGCTATGGCTACACCTTC. Its translation is CASRVETGVSYGYTF.

Only a few counts were recorded for this clonotype. This sequence joins TRBV9 and TRBJ1-2; D unresolved. V gave up 3 bases and J gave up 6 bases, with 12 bases separating them. CDR1 and CDR2 from the germline V gene are SGDLS and YYNGEE. The CDR3 spans 13 residues. As DNA, the CDR3 is TGTGCCAGCAGCGAGACACCCAGCGATGGCTACACCTTC. It encodes CASSETPSDGYTF. The full variable domain, its missing parts supplied by reference TRBV9 and TRBJ1-2, is DSGVTQTPKHLITATGQRVTLRCSPRSGDLSVYWYQQSLDQGLQFLIQYYNGEERAKGNILERFSAQQFPDLHSELNLSSLELGDSALYFCASSETPSDGYTFGSGTRLTVV.

In this sample, this clonotype turned up a few times. The rearrangement uses TRBV7-9 and TRBJ1-6; 9 bases map to TRBD1. With V trimmed by 1 base and J by 0 bases, 13 bases remained unmatched. CDR1 and CDR2 from the germline V gene are SEHNR and FQNEAQ (reference sequence). This CDR3 comprises 21 residues. In DNA form, the CDR3 reads TGTGCCAGCAGCTTAGTGGGGACAGGGATCCGTCTGAGCTCCTATAATTCACCCCTCCACTTT. This codes for CASSLVGTGIRLSSYNSPLHF.

At least ten counts were recorded for this clonotype. J is TRBJ2-1 and V is TRBV12-3 or TRBV12-4; 11 bases agree with TRBD2. Trimming cost V 10 bases and J 5 bases; bases outside gene matches: 4. The CDR3 is made up of 13 amino acids. CDR3: CAIIAGGNNEQFF. CDR3 DNA sequence: TGTGCCATCATAGCGGGGGGGAACAATGAGCAGTTCTTC.

This clonotype was counted ten times or more. V and J are TRBV10-3 and TRBJ1-1, with no clear D. CDR1 is ENHRY, CDR2 SYGVKD, per germline. The CDR3 is 12 amino acids. V lost 3 bases and J 6 bases, leaving 8 bases between the germline ends. In DNA form, the CDR3 reads TGTGCCATCAGTGATCGAAACCCTGAAGCTTTCTTT. It translates to CAISDRNPEAFF.

The chain combines TRBV19 with TRBJ1-1, with D unclear. V lost 3 bases and J lost 1, with 9 bases in between. CDR1 and CDR2 from the germline V gene are LNHDA and SQIVND (reference sequence). The length of the CDR3 is 14 residues. The CDR3 DNA reads TGTGCCAGTAGTATTTCTGGGTCGAACACTGAAGCTTTCTTT. It yields the protein CASSISGSNTEAFF.

The V call is TRBV27, the J call TRBJ2-1; TRBD1 is a possible D gene (5 bases). V shed 8 bases and J shed 2 bases, with 22 bases lying between them. This CDR3 comprises 17 residues. Germline V CDR1 and CDR2: MNHEY, SMNVEV (reference sequence). The CDR3 DNA sequence: TGTGCCAGCGCCCGGGCAGGGCCCCCCGGCCCCTACAATGAGCAGTTCTTC. Residues: CASARAGPPGPYNEQFF.

The CDR3 nucleotides read TGTGCCAGCAGCCAAGACGATGAGCAGTTCTTC. It specifies CASSQDDEQFF. V gene TRBV7-6 combines with J gene TRBJ2-1; D call uncertain. V lost 5 bases and J lost 8, with 7 bases in between. Germline-derived CDR1 and CDR2 are SGHVS and FNYEAQ. This CDR3 comprises 11 residues. The whole variable domain, remainder taken from reference TRBV7-6 and TRBJ2-1, is GAGVSQSPRYKVTKRGQDVALRCDPISGHVSLYWYRQALGQGPEFLTYFNYEAQQDKSGLPNDRFSAERPEGSISTLTIQRTEQRDSAMYRCASSQDDEQFFGPGTRLTVL.

This clonotype was observed a handful of times. The rearrangement links TRBV20-1 to TRBJ2-1; D remains ambiguous. The V end lost 1 base, the J end lost 11 bases, and 9 bases lay between the germline ends. The CDR3 has 11 residues. Germline CDR1 is DFQATT and CDR2 is SNEGSKA (reference sequence). CDR3 amino acids: CSARVGIKQFF. The CDR3 DNA sequence: TGCAGTGCTAGAGTTGGCATCAAGCAGTTCTTC.